This TCR beta chain was observed in a study of CD8+CD57+ T cells in acquired aplastic anemia. Looking at the study overall: Mean yield of DNA from sorted CD4+ and CD8+ cells was roughly 3.2 ug.

The use of genomic DNA as template underpinned the TCR beta VDJ and CDR3 profiling. TCRdb re-called the reads through MiXCR, storing one row per CDR3 protein. The sample consists of roughly 150,000 distinct CDR3 sequences, roughly 43% of them appearing once. V trimming: 4 bases; J trimming: 2 bases; junction bases outside the gene matches: 18. CDR3 size: 18 residues. Germline lookup yields CDR1 DFQATT and CDR2 SNEGSKA (reference sequence). In patients chosen for sequencing, flow cytometry had shown CD8+CD57+ cell expansion. Blood came from patients not yet given any therapy. Sequenced material: sorted CD4+, CD8+, or CD8+CD57+ T cells (not recorded which) from PBMCs. V and J are TRBV20-1 and TRBJ1-2; 8 positions agree with TRBD1. The TCR sequence derives from a human donor with aplastic anemia. DNA for the CDR3: TGCAGTGCTAAAGGGACAGGTGAATTCTCTAAACCCAACTATGGCTACACCTTC. Its translation is CSAKGTGEFSKPNYGYTF.